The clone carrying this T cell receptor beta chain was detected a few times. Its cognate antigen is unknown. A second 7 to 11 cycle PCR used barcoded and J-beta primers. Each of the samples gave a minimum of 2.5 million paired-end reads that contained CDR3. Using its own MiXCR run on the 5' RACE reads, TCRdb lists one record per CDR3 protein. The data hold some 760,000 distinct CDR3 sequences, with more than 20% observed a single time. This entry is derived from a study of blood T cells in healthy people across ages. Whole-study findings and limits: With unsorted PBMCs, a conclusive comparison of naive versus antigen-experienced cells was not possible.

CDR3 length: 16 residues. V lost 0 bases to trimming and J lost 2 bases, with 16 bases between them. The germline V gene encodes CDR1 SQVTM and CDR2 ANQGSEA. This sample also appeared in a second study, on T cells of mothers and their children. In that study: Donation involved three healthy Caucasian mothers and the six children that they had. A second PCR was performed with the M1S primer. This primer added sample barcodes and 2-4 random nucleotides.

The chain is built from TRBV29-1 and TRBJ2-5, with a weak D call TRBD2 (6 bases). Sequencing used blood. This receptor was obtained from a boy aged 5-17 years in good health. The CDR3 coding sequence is TGCAGCGTTGAAGATCGGGGCGGGAAGGATCAAGAGACCCAGTACTTC. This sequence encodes CSVEDRGGKDQETQYF.